This is a list of T cell receptor beta chains from one sample in a study of shared clonotypes between healthy human individuals. TCRdb's table, derived via immunoSEQ multiplex PCR, lists solely in-frame clones and lacks some. This table has 400,000 to 600,000 clones, about 96% appearing once. Sequenced material: naive CD4+ T cells sorted from blood. The receptors here all came from a woman aged 25 to 39 in good health. CDR3s include the opening cysteine and the closing phenylalanine or tryptophan. D genes are given only for firm matches.

J: TRBJ2-7; V: TRBV28; D: NA; CDR3: CASSLLQAASYEQYF; DNA: TGTGCCAGCAGTTTATTACAGGCAGCTTCCTACGAGCAGTACTTC
J: TRBJ1-2; V: TRBV18; D: NA; CDR3: CASSPSFSPRGYTF; DNA: TGTGCCAGCTCCCCGAGTTTCTCACCACGGGGCTACACCTTC
J: TRBJ2-7; V: TRBV7-2; D: TRBD1; CDR3: CASSPRTGAPYEQYF; DNA: TGTGCCAGCAGCCCCCGGACAGGGGCCCCCTACGAGCAGTACTTC
J: TRBJ2-5; V: TRBV5-6; D: NA; CDR3: CASSRDTYGETQYF; DNA: TGTGCCAGCAGCCGGGACACCTATGGGGAGACCCAGTACTTC
J: TRBJ2-7; V: TRBV18; D: NA; CDR3: CASSSRTGSYEQYF; DNA: TGTGCCAGCTCCTCTCGGACGGGATCCTACGAGCAGTACTTC
J: TRBJ2-7; V: TRBV4-1; D: TRBD2; CDR3: CASSQDRLAGGYEQYF; DNA: TGCGCCAGCAGCCAAGATAGGCTAGCGGGAGGGTACGAGCAGTACTTC
J: TRBJ1-1; V: TRBV29-1; D: TRBD1; CDR3: CSVVPRRQGALPGGTEAFF; DNA: TGCAGCGTTGTTCCCAGGAGACAGGGGGCCCTCCCGGGGGGGACTGAAGCTTTCTTT
J: TRBJ1-6; V: TRBV4-1; D: TRBD1; CDR3: CASSRKDGTGFYSPLHF; DNA: TGCGCCAGCAGCCGCAAGGATGGGACAGGGTTTTATTCACCCCTCCACTTT
J: TRBJ1-2; V: TRBV23-1; D: NA; CDR3: CASSQSAGGGGYTF; DNA: TGCGCCAGCAGTCAATCGGCAGGAGGTGGAGGCTACACCTTC
J: TRBJ1-3; V: TRBV5-1; D: TRBD1; CDR3: CASSLEGAASGNTIYF; DNA: TGCGCCAGCAGCTTGGAGGGGGCCGCCTCTGGAAACACCATATATTTT
J: TRBJ2-2; V: TRBV19; D: NA; CDR3: CASSIGPERAGELFF; DNA: TGTGCCAGTAGTATTGGGCCCGAGAGGGCCGGGGAGCTGTTTTTT
J: TRBJ2-3; V: TRBV18; D: NA; CDR3: CASSPQWGRHGAFEADTQYF; DNA: TGTGCCAGCTCACCGCAATGGGGTAGACACGGGGCCTTTGAGGCAGATACGCAGTATTTT
J: TRBJ2-1; V: TRBV28; D: TRBD2; CDR3: CASSLARDYYNEQFF; DNA: TGTGCCAGCAGTTTAGCCAGGGACTACTACAATGAGCAGTTCTTC
J: TRBJ1-5; V: TRBV15; D: TRBD1; CDR3: CATSRDPQGARGQPQHF; DNA: TGTGCCACCAGCAGAGATCCCCAGGGGGCGCGGGGTCAGCCCCAGCATTTT
J: TRBJ2-1; V: TRBV28; D: NA; CDR3: CASSFPGHVWAQSYNEQFF; DNA: TGTGCCAGCAGTTTCCCGGGACATGTTTGGGCTCAGTCCTACAATGAGCAGTTCTTC